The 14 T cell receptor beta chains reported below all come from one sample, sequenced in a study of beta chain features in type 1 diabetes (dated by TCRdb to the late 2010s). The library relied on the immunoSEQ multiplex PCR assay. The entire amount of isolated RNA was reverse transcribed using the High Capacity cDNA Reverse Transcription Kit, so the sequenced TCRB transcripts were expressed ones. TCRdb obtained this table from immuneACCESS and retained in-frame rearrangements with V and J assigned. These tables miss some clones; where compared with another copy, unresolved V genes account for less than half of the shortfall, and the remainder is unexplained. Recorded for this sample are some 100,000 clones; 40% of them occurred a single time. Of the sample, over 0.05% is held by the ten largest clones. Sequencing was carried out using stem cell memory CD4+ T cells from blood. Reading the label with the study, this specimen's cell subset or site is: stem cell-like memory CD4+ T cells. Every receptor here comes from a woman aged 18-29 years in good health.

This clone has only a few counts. In DNA form, the CDR3 reads TGTGCCAGTAGTATTCGAGGGGCGCTAGCGGCATCTCATTACAATGAGCAGTTCTTC. Translated, it gives CASSIRGALAASHYNEQFF. This rearrangement joins TRBV19 to TRBJ2-1, with TRBD2 matching over 7 bases. This CDR3 is 19 amino acids long. CDR1 and CDR2 (germline): LNHDA, SQIVND (reference sequence). Trimming took 3 bases from V and 4 from J; bases not matched to a gene: 18.

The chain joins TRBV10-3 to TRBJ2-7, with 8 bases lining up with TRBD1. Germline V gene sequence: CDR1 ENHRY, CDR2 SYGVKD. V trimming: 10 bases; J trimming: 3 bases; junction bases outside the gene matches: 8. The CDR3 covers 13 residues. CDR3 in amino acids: CATGQGPYYEQYF. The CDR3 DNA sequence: TGTGCCACCGGACAGGGCCCGTACTACGAGCAGTACTTC.

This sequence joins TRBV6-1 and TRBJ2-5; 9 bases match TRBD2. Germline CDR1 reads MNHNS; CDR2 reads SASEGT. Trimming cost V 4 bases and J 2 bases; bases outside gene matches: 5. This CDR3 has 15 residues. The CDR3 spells CASSGLLAGQETQYF. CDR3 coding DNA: TGTGCCAGCAGTGGACTCCTAGCGGGGCAAGAGACCCAGTACTTC.

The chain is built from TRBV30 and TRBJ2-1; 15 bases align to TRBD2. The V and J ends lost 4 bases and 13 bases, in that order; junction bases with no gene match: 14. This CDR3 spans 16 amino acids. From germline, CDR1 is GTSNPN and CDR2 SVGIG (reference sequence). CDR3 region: CAWTLPPGTSGRPQFF. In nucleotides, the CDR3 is TGTGCCTGGACCCTACCTCCCGGGACTAGCGGGAGGCCTCAGTTCTTC. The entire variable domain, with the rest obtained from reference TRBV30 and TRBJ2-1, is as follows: SQTIHQWPATLVQPVGSPLSLECTVEGTSNPNLYWYRQAAGRGLQLLFYSVGIGQISSEVPQNLSASRPQDRQFILSSKKLLLSDSGFYLCAWTLPPGTSGRPQFFGPGTRLTVL.

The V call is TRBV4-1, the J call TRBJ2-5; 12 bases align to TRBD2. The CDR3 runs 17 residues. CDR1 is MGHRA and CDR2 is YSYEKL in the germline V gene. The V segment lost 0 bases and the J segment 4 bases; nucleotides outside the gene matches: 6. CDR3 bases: TGCGCCAGCAGCCAAGATCGGTCTAGCGGGAGGGCAGAGACCCAGTACTTC. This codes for CASSQDRSSGRAETQYF.

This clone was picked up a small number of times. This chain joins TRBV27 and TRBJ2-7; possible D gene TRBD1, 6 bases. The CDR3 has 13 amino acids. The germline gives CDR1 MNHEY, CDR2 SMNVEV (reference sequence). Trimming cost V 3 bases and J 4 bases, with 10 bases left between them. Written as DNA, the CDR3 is TGTGCCAGCAGTTTCCGTACAGGGTACGAGCAGTACTTC. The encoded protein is CASSFRTGYEQYF.

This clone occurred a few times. The CDR3 is CASSWGQEGYNEQFF. CDR3 DNA: TGCGCCAGCAGCTGGGGACAGGAAGGCTACAATGAGCAGTTCTTC. The chain is built from TRBV5-1 and TRBJ2-1, with 8 bases that match TRBD1. The length of the CDR3 is 15 residues. The V and J ends lost 3 bases and 3 bases, in that order; junction bases with no gene match: 5. Germline loops: CDR1 SGHRS, CDR2 YFSETQ.

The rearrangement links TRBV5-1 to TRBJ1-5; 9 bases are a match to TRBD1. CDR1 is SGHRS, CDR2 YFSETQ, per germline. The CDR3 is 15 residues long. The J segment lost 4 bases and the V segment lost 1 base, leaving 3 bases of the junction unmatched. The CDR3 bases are TGCGCCAGCAGCTTGACAGGGGGCCCTAATCAGCCCCAGCATTTT. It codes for CASSLTGGPNQPQHF.

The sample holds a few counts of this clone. CDR3 amino acids: CASGSGLAGASYNEQFF. In nucleotides, the CDR3 is TGTGCTAGTGGCTCCGGACTAGCGGGAGCCTCCTACAATGAGCAGTTCTTC. V usage is TRBV12-5 and J usage is TRBJ2-1, with 13 nucleotides matching TRBD2. Trimming took 6 bases from V and 0 from J; bases not matched to a gene: 5. The length of the CDR3 is 17 residues. Germline V gene lookup returns CDR1 LGHNT and CDR2 FRNRAP.

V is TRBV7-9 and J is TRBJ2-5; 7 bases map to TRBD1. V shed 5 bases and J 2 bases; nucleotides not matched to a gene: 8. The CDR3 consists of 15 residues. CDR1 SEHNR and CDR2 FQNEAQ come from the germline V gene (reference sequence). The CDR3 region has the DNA TGTGCCAGCAGCAGGGGGCGAGCACCTCAAGAGACCCAGTACTTC. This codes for CASSRGRAPQETQYF.

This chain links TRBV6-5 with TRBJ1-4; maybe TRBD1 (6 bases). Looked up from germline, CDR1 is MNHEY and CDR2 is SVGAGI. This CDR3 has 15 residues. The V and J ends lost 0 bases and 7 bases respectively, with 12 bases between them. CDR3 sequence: CASSYSSRGGEKLFF. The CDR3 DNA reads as TGTGCCAGCAGTTACTCGAGCAGGGGCGGTGAAAAACTGTTTTTT.

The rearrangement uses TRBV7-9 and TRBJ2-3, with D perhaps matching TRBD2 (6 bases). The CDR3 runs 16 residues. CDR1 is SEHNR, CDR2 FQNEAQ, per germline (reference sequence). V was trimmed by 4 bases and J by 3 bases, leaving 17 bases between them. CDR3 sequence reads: CASSSPSVRGTDTQYF. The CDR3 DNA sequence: TGTGCCAGCAGCTCACCTAGCGTGAGGGGAACAGATACGCAGTATTTT. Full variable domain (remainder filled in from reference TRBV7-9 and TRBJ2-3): DTGVSQNPRHKITKRGQNVTFRCDPISEHNRLYWYRQTLGQGPEFLTYFQNEAQLEKSRLLSDRFSAERPKGSFSTLEIQRTEQGDSAMYLCASSSPSVRGTDTQYFGPGTRLTVL.

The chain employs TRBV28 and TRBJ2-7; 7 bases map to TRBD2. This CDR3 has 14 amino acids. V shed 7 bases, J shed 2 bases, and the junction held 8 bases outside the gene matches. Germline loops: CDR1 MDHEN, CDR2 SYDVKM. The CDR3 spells CASKFERGPYEQYF. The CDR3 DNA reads TGTGCCAGCAAGTTTGAGCGGGGTCCCTACGAGCAGTACTTC. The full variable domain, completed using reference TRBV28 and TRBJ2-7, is DVKVTQSSRYLVKRTGEKVFLECVQDMDHENMFWYRQDPGLGLRLIYFSYDVKMKEKGDIPEGYSVSREKKERFSLILESASTNQTSMYLCASKFERGPYEQYFGPGTRLTVT.

The CDR3 protein is CASSLLAGFGREQYF. CDR3 coding DNA: TGCGCCAGCAGTCTTCTAGCGGGATTTGGGCGCGAGCAGTACTTC. V and J are TRBV4-1 and TRBJ2-7; 9 bases match TRBD2. In germline, CDR1 is MGHRA, CDR2 YSYEKL. The CDR3 runs to 15 residues. V gave up 6 bases and J gave up 6 bases; unmatched junction bases: 12.